This TCR beta chain derives from a study of CD8+ T cells in alopecia areata. Study-level results: Many of the expanded lesional clones endured in scalp and blood while on tofacitinib.

Worth noting for this clone: Its target is not known.

Isolated RNA was reverse transcribed into cDNA used as the sequencing template. Data came from immunoSEQ multiplex PCR; TCRdb stores just in-frame clones and leaves some out. The data hold about 140,000 clones, with 70% to 90% observed a single time. The V end lost 1 base, the J end lost 2 bases, and 9 bases lay between the germline ends. The length of the CDR3 is 14 residues. Per germline, CDR1 MGHRA and CDR2 YSYEKL. Treatment specified: oral pan-JAK inhibitor, 5-10 mg twice daily. The receptor comes from a human donor with alopecia areata. The chain recombines TRBV4-1 with TRBJ2-7; no firm D call. This material consisted of CD8+ T cells sorted from blood, taken at week 4, from a patient treated with tofacitinib. CDR3 DNA sequence: TGCGCCAGCAGCCAAGGAATGAATACCTACGAGCAGTACTTC. Its protein is CASSQGMNTYEQYF.